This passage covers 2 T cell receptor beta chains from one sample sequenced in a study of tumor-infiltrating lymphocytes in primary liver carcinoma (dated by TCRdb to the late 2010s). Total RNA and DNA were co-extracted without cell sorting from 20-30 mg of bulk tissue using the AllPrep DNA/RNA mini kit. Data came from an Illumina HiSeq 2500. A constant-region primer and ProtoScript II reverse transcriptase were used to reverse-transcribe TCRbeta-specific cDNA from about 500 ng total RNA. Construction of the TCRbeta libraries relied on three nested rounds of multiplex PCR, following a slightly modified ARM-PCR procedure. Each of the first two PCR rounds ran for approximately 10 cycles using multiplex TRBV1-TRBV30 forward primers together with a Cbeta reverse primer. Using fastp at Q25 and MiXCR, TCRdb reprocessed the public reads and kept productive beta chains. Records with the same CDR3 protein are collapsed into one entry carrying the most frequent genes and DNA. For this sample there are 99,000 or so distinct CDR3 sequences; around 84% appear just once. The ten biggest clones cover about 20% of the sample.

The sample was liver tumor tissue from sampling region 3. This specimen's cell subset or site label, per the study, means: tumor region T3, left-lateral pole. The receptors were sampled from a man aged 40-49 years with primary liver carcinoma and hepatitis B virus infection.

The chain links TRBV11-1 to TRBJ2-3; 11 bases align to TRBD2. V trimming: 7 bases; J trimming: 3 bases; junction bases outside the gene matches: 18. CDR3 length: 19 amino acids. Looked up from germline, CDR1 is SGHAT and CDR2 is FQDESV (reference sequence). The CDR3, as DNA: TGTGCCAGCAACGGGGCGCGGATTAGCGGGAGGGCCCTGACAGATACGCAGTATTTT. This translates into CASNGARISGRALTDTQYF.

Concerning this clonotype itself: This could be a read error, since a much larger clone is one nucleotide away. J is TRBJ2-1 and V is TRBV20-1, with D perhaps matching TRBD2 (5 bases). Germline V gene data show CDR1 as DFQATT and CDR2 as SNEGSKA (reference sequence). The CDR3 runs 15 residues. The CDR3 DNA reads TGCAGTGATAGAGCCCAGCGGAGCTCCTACAATGAGCAGTTCTTC. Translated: CSDRAQRSSYNEQFF.